This T cell receptor beta chain stems from a study of control samples from healthy donors and cancer patients. V shed 6 bases and J shed 2 bases, with 17 bases lying between them. The CDR3 is 15 residues long. Germline V gene data show CDR1 as KGHSH and CDR2 as LQKENI. The method was immunoSEQ multiplex PCR; TCRdb's version includes in-frame clones alone and lacks a portion of them. The top ten hold around 40% of the sample, which has 90,000 to 100,000 clones, around 84% seen once. The source of this sequence is a man in his 70s with lung cancer. What was sequenced was PBMCs. V is TRBV18 and J is TRBJ2-7; weak D call: TRBD1 (6 bases). The CDR3 spells CASSPNRDSPYEQYF. The CDR3 bases are TGTGCCAGCTCTCCAAACAGGGATAGCCCCTACGAGCAGTACTTC.